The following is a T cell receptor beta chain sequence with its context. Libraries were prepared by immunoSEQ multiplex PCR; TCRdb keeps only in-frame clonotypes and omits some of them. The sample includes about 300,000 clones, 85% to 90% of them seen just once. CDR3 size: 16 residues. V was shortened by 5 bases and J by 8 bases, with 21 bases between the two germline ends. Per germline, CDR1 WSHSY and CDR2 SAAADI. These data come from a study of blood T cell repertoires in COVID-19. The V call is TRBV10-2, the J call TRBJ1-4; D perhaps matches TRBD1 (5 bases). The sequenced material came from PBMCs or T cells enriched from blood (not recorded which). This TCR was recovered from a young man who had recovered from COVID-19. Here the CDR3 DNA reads TGCGCCAGCAGTAGTAGCAGACAGCCCTCCGACGAAAAACTGTTTTTT. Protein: CASSSSRQPSDEKLFF.